Reported below is one T cell receptor (beta chain). Its target is unknown. TCRdb recomputed calls from the RT-PCR reads with MiXCR, one row per CDR3 protein. Of hundreds of thousands of distinct CDR3 sequences listed, 12% are singletons. This specimen comes from a study of response to subunit inactivated influenza vaccine. Findings and limits, study-wide: Authors proposed each seasonal influenza vaccination draws in few new T cells.

The CDR3 has 17 residues. The germline CDR1 and CDR2 sequences are MGHRA and YSYEKL. V shed 4 bases and J 0 bases; nucleotides not matched to a gene: 8. The V call is TRBV4-1, the J call TRBJ2-2; 7 bases agree with TRBD1. Material: PBMCs from blood, obtained on the day of vaccination. This TCR was sampled from a man aged 50-59 years who received an inactivated influenza vaccine. CDR3 nucleotides: TGCGCCAGCAGCCTCACTTTGGGACAGTCGAACACCGGGGAGCTGTTTTTT. This sequence encodes CASSLTLGQSNTGELFF.